This is a list of T cell receptor beta chains from one sample in a study of siplizumab effects on memory and regulatory T cells. The protocol was immunoSEQ multiplex PCR, while the TCRdb copy is restricted to in-frame clones and leaves out a portion. The sample has 85,000 to 95,000 clones, over 85% seen once; the top ten hold around 0.3%. Sequencing used non-Treg CD4+ T cells sorted from blood. These receptors were obtained from a human donor in good health. The conserved cysteine and the conserved F or W are not part of the CDR3 here. Fields, in order: CDR3 protein, J gene, V gene.

CDR3 protein: ASSLDWAGKDTQY
J gene: TRBJ2-3
V gene: TRBV7-2

CDR3 protein: ASSQVGTGNNEKLF
J gene: TRBJ1-4
V gene: TRBV4-2

CDR3 protein: ASSFGRQYGYT
J gene: TRBJ1-2
V gene: TRBV5-4

CDR3 protein: SAKDGYEQY
J gene: TRBJ2-7
V gene: TRBV20-1

CDR3 protein: ASSSETRVGTEAF
J gene: TRBJ1-1
V gene: TRBV5-8

CDR3 protein: SVVDRSDYGYT
J gene: TRBJ1-2
V gene: TRBV29-1

CDR3 protein: AWSQGWRGYT
J gene: TRBJ1-2
V gene: TRBV30

CDR3 protein: ASLRGTGGTEAF
J gene: TRBJ1-1
V gene: TRBV7-9

CDR3 protein: ASSQIVVGVIGEKLF
J gene: TRBJ1-4
V gene: TRBV4-3

CDR3 protein: ASSDSDRGFRGYT
J gene: TRBJ1-2
V gene: TRBV25-1

CDR3 protein: ASSLDRHAFYEQY
J gene: TRBJ2-7
V gene: TRBV11-2

CDR3 protein: AWRDRGLDTEAF
J gene: TRBJ1-1
V gene: TRBV30

CDR3 protein: ASSTDFPNYEQY
J gene: TRBJ2-7
V gene: TRBV7-2

CDR3 protein: AWNRDGGYT
J gene: TRBJ1-2
V gene: TRBV30

CDR3 protein: ASSIWPGGYSSTEAF
J gene: TRBJ1-1
V gene: TRBV19

CDR3 protein: AGGLAGPATQY
J gene: TRBJ2-3
V gene: TRBV30

CDR3 protein: ASSRTETYGYT
J gene: TRBJ1-2
V gene: TRBV18

CDR3 protein: ASSLAGGHTDTQY
J gene: TRBJ2-3
V gene: TRBV7-2

CDR3 protein: ASSFQTGGNTEAF
J gene: TRBJ1-1
V gene: TRBV7-9

CDR3 protein: ASSQGRGPGELF
J gene: TRBJ2-2
V gene: TRBV7-3

CDR3 protein: ASSLQSFNEKLF
J gene: TRBJ1-4
V gene: TRBV5-1

CDR3 protein: AIRAGTGRDEQF
J gene: TRBJ2-1
V gene: TRBV10-3

CDR3 protein: AWMVEESPLH
J gene: TRBJ1-6
V gene: TRBV30

CDR3 protein: ASARLAYEQY
J gene: TRBJ2-7
V gene: TRBV6-1

CDR3 protein: ASSSRGSMNTEAF
J gene: TRBJ1-1
V gene: TRBV7-9

CDR3 protein: ASSLSGQGESETQY
J gene: TRBJ2-5
V gene: TRBV28

CDR3 protein: ASSYRTTDGYT
J gene: TRBJ1-2
V gene: TRBV6-5

CDR3 protein: ASSFGQGFGLTGELF
J gene: TRBJ2-2
V gene: TRBV9

CDR3 protein: ASSPKDLNSPLH
J gene: TRBJ1-6
V gene: TRBV18

CDR3 protein: AWRRGGYGYT
J gene: TRBJ1-2
V gene: TRBV30

CDR3 protein: ASSFHRVGEQY
J gene: TRBJ2-7
V gene: TRBV11-2

CDR3 protein: ASSLRQPNTEAF
J gene: TRBJ1-1
V gene: TRBV7-9

CDR3 protein: ASSPGGETFQETQY
J gene: TRBJ2-5
V gene: TRBV4-2

CDR3 protein: ASSSPGQGAIDTEAF
J gene: TRBJ1-1
V gene: TRBV7-9

CDR3 protein: ASSLVGRGGYNEQF
J gene: TRBJ2-1
V gene: TRBV5-4

CDR3 protein: ASSSRAGAYNSPLH
J gene: TRBJ1-6
V gene: TRBV5-1